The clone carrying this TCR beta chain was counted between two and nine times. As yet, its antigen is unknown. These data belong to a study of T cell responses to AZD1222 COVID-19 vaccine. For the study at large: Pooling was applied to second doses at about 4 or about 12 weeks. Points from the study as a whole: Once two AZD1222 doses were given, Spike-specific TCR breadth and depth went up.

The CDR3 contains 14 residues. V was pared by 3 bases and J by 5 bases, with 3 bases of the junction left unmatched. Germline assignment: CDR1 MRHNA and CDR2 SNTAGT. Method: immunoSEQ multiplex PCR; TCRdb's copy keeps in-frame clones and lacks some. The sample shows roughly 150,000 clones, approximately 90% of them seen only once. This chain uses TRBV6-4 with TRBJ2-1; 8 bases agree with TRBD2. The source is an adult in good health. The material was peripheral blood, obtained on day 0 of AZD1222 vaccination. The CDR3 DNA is TGTGCCAGCAGTGAAGCGGGAGAACACAATGAGCAGTTCTTC. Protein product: CASSEAGEHNEQFF.